Listed here is a single TCR beta chain. Specified time point: patch test 3, about 24 weeks after DPC sensitization. The treatment here: therapeutic diphenylcyclopropenone sensitization with weekly scalp DPC. This sample stems from a study of human T cells and chemical hapten exposure. Whole-study context: Across the whole study, which lasted roughly 24 weeks, patients were given diphenylcyclopropenone on the scalp once a week.

Trimming took 1 base from V and 9 from J; bases not matched to a gene: 8. CDR3 length equals 15 residues. The germline V gene has CDR1 SGHRS and CDR2 YFSETQ. TCRdb reprocessed the RACE reads with MiXCR, giving one entry per CDR3 protein. The sample contains about 84,000 distinct CDR3 sequences, less than 14% of which appear only once. The rearrangement links TRBV5-1 to TRBJ2-1; 9 bases are shared with TRBD2. This specimen consisted of whole blood, obtained in connection with sensitization to the hapten diphenylcyclopropenone (DPC). The receptor's source is a woman aged 45 to 65 with alopecia areata. Some clones in this sample may be carry-over from other donors' samples. The CDR3 nucleotides are TGCGCCAGCAGCTTGTTTGCGGGAGGGCCCGGTGAGCAGTTCTTC. It translates to CASSLFAGGPGEQFF.